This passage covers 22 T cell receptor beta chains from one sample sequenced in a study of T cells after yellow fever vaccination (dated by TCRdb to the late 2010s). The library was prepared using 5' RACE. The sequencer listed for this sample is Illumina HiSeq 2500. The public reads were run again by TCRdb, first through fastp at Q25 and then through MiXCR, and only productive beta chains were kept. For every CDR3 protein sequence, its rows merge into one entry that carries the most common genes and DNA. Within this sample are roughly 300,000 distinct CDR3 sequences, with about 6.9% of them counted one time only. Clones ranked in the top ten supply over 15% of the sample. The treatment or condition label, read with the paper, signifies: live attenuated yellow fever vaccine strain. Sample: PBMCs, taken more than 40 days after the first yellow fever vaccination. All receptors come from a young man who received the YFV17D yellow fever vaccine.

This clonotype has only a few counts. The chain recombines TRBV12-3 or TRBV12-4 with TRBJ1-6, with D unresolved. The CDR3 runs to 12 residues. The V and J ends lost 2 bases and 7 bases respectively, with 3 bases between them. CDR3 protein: CASSLPNSPLHF. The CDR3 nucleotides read TGTGCCAGCAGTTTACCCAATTCACCCCTCCACTTT.

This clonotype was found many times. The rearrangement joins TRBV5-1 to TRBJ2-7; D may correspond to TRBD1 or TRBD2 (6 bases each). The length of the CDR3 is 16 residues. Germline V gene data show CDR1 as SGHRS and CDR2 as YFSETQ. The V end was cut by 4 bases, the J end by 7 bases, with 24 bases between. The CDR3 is CASSILPDSLREEQYF. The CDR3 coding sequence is TGCGCCAGCAGCATACTCCCGGACAGCCTACGGGAGGAGCAGTACTTC.

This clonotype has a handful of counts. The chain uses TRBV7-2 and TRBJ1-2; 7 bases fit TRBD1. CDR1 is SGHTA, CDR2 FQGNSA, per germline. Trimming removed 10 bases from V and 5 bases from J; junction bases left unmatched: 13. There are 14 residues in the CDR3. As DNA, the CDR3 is TGTGCCACCGATCGTCCGGGACAGAAATATGGCTACACCTTC. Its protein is CATDRPGQKYGYTF.

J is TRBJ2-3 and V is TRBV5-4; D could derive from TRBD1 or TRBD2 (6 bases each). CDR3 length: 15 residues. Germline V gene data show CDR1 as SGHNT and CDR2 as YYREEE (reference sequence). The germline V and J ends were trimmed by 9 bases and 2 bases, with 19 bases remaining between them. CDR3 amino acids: CANQRAPGATDTQYF. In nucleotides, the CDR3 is TGTGCCAACCAGCGGGCACCGGGGGCCACAGATACGCAGTATTTT.

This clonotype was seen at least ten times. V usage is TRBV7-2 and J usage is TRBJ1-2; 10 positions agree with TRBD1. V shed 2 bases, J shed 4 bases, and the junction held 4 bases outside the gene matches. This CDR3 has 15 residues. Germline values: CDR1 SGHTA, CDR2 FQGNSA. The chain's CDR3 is CASSLTTGGGYGYTF. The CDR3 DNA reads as TGTGCCAGCAGCTTAACGACAGGGGGCGGCTATGGCTACACCTTC.

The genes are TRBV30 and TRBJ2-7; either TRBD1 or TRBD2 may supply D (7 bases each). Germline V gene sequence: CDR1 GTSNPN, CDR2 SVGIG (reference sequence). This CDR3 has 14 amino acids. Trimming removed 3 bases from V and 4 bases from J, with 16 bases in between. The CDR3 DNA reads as TGTGCCTGGAGCGCAATCAGGGGGGGGTACGAGCAGTACTTC. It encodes CAWSAIRGGYEQYF.

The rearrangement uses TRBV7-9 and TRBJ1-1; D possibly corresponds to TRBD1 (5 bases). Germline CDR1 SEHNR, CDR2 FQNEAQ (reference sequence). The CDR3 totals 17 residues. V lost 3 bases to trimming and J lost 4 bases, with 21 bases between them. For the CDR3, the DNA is TGTGCCAGCAGCTTTCCCGCCGCGGGGCGTGGAACCACTGAAGCTTTCTTT. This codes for CASSFPAAGRGTTEAFF. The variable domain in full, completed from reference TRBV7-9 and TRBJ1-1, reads DTGVSQNPRHKITKRGQNVTFRCDPISEHNRLYWYRQTLGQGPEFLTYFQNEAQLEKSRLLSDRFSAERPKGSFSTLEIQRTEQGDSAMYLCASSFPAAGRGTTEAFFGQGTRLTVV.

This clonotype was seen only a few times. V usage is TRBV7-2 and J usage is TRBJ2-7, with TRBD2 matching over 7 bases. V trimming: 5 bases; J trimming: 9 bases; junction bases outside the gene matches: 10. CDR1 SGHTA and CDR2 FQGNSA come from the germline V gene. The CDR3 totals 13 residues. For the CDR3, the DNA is TGTGCCAGCAGCCTGGGAGGGTCCCAGGTGCAGTACGTC. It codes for CASSLGGSQVQYV.

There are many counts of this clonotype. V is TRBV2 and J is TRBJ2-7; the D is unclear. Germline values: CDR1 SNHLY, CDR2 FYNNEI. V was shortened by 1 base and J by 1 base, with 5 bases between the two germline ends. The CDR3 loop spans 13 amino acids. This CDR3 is CASSEEVSYEQYF. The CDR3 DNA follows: TGTGCCAGCAGTGAAGAGGTTTCCTACGAGCAGTACTTC. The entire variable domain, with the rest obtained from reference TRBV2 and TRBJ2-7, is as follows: EPEVTQTPSHQVTQMGQEVILRCVPISNHLYFYWYRQILGQKVEFLVSFYNNEISEKSEIFDDQFSVERPDGSNFTLKIRSTKLEDSAMYFCASSEEVSYEQYFGPGTRLTVT.

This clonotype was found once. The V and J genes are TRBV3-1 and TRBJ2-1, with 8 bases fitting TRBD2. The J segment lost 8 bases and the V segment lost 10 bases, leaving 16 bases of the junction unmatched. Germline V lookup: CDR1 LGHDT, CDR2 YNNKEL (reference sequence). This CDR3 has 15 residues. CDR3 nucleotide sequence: TGTGCCACCTGCCAAGTACTAGCGGCAGCCGATGAGCAGTTCTTC. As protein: CATCQVLAAADEQFF.

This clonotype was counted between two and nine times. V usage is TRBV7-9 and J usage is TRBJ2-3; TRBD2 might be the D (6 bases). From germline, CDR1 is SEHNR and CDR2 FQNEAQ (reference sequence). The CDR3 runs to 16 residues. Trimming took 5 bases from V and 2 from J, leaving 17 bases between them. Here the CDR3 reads CASSRPLEGNTDTQYF. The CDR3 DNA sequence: TGTGCCAGCAGCCGTCCCCTGGAGGGAAACACAGATACGCAGTATTTT.

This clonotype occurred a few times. The CDR3 loop reads CASSFGGRAEQYV. CDR3 bases: TGTGCCAGCAGTTTTGGCGGCAGGGCCGAGCAGTACGTC. This sequence joins TRBV12-3 or TRBV12-4 and TRBJ2-7; D is perhaps TRBD1 (5 bases). Between the trimmed V and J ends, which lost 3 bases and 6 bases, there was a span of 12 bases. The CDR3 runs to 13 residues.

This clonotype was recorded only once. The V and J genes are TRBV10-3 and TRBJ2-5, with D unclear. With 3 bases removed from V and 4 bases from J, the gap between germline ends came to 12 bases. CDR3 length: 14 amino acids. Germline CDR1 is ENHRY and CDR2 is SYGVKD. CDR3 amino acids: CAISDQTLRETQYF. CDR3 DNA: TGTGCCATCAGTGACCAGACACTCAGAGAGACCCAGTACTTC.

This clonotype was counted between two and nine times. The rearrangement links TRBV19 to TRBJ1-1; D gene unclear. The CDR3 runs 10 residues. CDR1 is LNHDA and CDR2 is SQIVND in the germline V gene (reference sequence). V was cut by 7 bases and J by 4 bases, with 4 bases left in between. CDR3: CASTGTEAFF. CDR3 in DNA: TGTGCCAGTACCGGCACTGAAGCTTTCTTT. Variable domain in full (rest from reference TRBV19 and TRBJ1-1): DGGITQSPKYLFRKEGQNVTLSCEQNLNHDAMYWYRQDPGQGLRLIYYSQIVNDFQKGDIAEGYSVSREKKESFPLTVTSAQKNPTAFYLCASTGTEAFFGQGTRLTVV.

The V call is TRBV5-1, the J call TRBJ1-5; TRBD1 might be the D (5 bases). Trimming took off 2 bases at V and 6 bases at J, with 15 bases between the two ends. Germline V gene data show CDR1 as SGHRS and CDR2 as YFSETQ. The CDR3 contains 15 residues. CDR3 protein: CASSLEGQPIQPQHF. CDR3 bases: TGCGCCAGCAGCTTAGAGGGGCAGCCGATTCAGCCCCAGCATTTT. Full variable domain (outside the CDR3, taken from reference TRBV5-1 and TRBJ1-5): KAGVTQTPRYLIKTRGQQVTLSCSPISGHRSVSWYQQTPGQGLQFLFEYFSETQRNKGNFPGRFSGRQFSNSRSEMNVSTLELGDSALYLCASSLEGQPIQPQHFGDGTRLSIL.

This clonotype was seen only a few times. As DNA, the CDR3 is TGTGCCAGCAGCGTATTCGGGACTACCGCCGCCGGGGAGCTGTTTTTT. It specifies CASSVFGTTAAGELFF. The chain recombines TRBV9 with TRBJ2-2; TRBD2 matches 7 bases. The V and J ends lost 1 base and 6 bases, in that order; junction bases with no gene match: 9. The CDR3 length is 16 residues. Germline CDR1 is SGDLS and CDR2 is YYNGEE.

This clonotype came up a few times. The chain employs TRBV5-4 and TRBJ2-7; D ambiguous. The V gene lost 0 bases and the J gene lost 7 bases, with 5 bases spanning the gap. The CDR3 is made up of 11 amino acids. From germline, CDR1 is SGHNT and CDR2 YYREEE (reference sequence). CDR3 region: CASSLVNEQYF. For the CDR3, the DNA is TGTGCCAGCAGCTTGGTGAATGAGCAGTACTTC. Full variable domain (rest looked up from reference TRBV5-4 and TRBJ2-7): ETGVTQSPTHLIKTRGQQVTLRCSSQSGHNTVSWYQQALGQGPQFIFQYYREEENGRGNFPPRFSGLQFPNYSSELNVNALELDDSALYLCASSLVNEQYFGPGTRLTVT.

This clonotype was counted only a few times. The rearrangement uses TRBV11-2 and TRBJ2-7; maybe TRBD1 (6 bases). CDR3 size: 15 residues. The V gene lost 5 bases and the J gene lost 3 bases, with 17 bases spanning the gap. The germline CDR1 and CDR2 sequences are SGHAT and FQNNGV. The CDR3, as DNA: TGTGCCAGCAGCCCACGGAACAGGGCTAGCTACGAGCAGTACGTC. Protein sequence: CASSPRNRASYEQYV.

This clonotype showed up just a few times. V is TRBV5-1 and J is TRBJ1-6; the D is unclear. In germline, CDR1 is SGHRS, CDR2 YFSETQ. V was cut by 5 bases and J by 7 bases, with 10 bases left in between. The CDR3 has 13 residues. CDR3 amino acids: CASRGRENSPLHF. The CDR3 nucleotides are TGCGCCAGCAGGGGAAGGGAAAATTCACCCCTCCACTTT. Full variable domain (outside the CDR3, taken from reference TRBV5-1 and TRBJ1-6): KAGVTQTPRYLIKTRGQQVTLSCSPISGHRSVSWYQQTPGQGLQFLFEYFSETQRNKGNFPGRFSGRQFSNSRSEMNVSTLELGDSALYLCASRGRENSPLHFGNGTRLTVT.

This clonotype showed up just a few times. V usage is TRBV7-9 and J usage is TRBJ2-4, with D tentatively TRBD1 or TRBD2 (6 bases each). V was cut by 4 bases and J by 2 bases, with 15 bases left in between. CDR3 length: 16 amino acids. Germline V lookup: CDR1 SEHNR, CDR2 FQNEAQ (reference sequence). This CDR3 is CASSYFGGATKNIQYF. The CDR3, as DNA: TGTGCCAGCAGCTATTTCGGGGGCGCGACCAAAAACATTCAGTACTTC.

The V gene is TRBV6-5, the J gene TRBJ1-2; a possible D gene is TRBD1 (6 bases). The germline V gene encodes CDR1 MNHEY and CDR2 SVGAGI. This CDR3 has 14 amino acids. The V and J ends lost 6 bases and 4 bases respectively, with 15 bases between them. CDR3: CASSLGGGLYGYTF. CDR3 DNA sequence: TGTGCCAGCAGCCTAGGCGGGGGCCTCTATGGCTACACCTTC.

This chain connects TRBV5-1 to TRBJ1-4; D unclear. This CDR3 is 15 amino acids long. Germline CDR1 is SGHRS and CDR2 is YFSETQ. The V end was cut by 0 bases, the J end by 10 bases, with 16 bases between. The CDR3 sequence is CASSLAEDGGRKLFF. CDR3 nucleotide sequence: TGCGCCAGCAGCTTGGCCGAGGACGGCGGACGAAAACTGTTTTTT.